A single sample gave rise to the 6 T cell receptor beta chains below, sequenced in a study of blood T cell repertoires in COVID-19 (dated by TCRdb to about 2020). The library relied on the immunoSEQ multiplex PCR assay. Imported from immuneACCESS, the table was reduced by TCRdb to in-frame sequences with V and J called. These copies leave out some clones; in studies compared against another copy, an unresolved V gene accounts for under half, and the cause of the remainder is not known. The sample table lists approximately 460,000 clones, 89% of them with a count of one. Clones ranked in the top ten supply approximately 0.9% of the sample. What was sequenced was peripheral blood. Receptors were obtained from a man between 18 and 29 years old with COVID-19, enrolled during active disease.

This CDR3 reads CATSPSDTGELFF. CDR3 in DNA: TGTGCCACCAGTCCCTCAGACACCGGGGAGCTGTTTTTT. The chain uses TRBV24-1 and TRBJ2-2; no reliable D call. V was shortened by 6 bases and J by 3 bases, with 7 bases between the two germline ends. The CDR3 is made up of 13 amino acids. Germline V CDR1 and CDR2: KGHDR, SFDVKD.

This clone has only one observation. This chain uses TRBV5-4 with TRBJ2-5; D ambiguous. This CDR3 comprises 13 residues. The germline V and J ends were trimmed by 4 bases and 9 bases, with 16 bases remaining between them. From germline, CDR1 is SGHNT and CDR2 YYREEE (reference sequence). The CDR3 DNA follows: TGTGCCAGCAGCGCAACCGACGCCGGGTCCCAGTACTTC. It yields the protein CASSATDAGSQYF.

The rearrangement links TRBV7-2 to TRBJ2-2; D call uncertain. CDR3 length equals 14 residues. Germline V gives CDR1 SGHTA, CDR2 FQGNSA. The ends were cut back, 0 bases at V and 4 bases at J, with 6 bases in the middle. The CDR3 loop reads CASSLAGSTGELFF. CDR3 in DNA: TGTGCCAGCAGCTTAGCGGGCAGCACCGGGGAGCTGTTTTTT.

This chain joins TRBV25-1 and TRBJ2-4, with D tentatively TRBD1 (5 bases). The CDR3 extends over 16 amino acids. The germline V and J ends were trimmed by 2 bases and 0 bases, with 11 bases remaining between them. Germline values: CDR1 MGHDK, CDR2 SYGVNS. The CDR3 DNA reads TGTGCCAGCAGTGAAGGGGCAAACTTAGCCAAAAACATTCAGTACTTC. Protein: CASSEGANLAKNIQYF.

CDR3 in amino acids: CASSQDRDTYEQYF. For the CDR3, the DNA is TGCGCCAGCAGCCAAGACAGGGACACCTACGAGCAGTACTTC. The gene calls are TRBV4-1 and TRBJ2-7; D is perhaps TRBD1 (6 bases). The germline V and J ends were trimmed by 0 bases and 2 bases, with 8 bases remaining between them. CDR3 length equals 14 residues. Per germline, CDR1 MGHRA and CDR2 YSYEKL.

V gene TRBV5-1 combines with J gene TRBJ2-6; 7 bases agree with TRBD2. CDR1 SGHRS and CDR2 YFSETQ come from the germline V gene. The J segment lost 0 bases and the V segment lost 7 bases, leaving 7 bases of the junction unmatched. The length of the CDR3 is 16 residues. Here the CDR3 reads CASGAGVNSGANVLTF. CDR3 DNA: TGCGCCAGCGGCGCGGGGGTGAACTCTGGGGCCAACGTCCTGACTTTC.